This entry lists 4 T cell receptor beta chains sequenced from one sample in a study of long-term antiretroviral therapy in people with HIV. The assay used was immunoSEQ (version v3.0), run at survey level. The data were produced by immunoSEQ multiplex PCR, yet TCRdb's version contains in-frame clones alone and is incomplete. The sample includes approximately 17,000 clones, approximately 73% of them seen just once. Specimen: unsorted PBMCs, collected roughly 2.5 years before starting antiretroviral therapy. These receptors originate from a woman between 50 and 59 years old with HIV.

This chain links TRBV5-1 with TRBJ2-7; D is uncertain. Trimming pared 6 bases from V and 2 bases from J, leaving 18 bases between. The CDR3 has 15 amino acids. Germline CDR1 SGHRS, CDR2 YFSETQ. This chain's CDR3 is CASTPPAWDPYEQYV. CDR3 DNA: TGCGCCAGCACCCCCCCCGCGTGGGATCCCTACGAGCAGTACGTC.

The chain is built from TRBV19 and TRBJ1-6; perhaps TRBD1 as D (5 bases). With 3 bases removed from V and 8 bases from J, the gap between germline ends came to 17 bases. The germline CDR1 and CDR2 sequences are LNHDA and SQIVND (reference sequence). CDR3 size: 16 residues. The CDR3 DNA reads TGTGCCAGTAGTATGGCGTCAGGGCGGAGGGATTCACCCCTCCACTTT. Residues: CASSMASGRRDSPLHF.

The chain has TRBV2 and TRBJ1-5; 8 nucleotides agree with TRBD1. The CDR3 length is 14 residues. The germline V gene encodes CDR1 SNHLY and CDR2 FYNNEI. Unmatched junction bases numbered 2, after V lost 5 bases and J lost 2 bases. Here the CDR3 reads CASSTDRGNQPQHF. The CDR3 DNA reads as TGTGCCAGCAGTACGGACAGGGGCAATCAGCCCCAGCATTTT.

The CDR3 sequence: CASSLNRGKAGELFF. The CDR3, as DNA: TGTGCCAGCAGCTTAAACCGGGGGAAGGCCGGGGAGCTGTTTTTT. J is TRBJ2-2 and V is TRBV7-2; D is perhaps TRBD2 (6 bases). Germline V lookup: CDR1 SGHTA, CDR2 FQGNSA. V lost 2 bases, J lost 6 bases, and 13 bases lay in between. The CDR3 is 15 residues long.